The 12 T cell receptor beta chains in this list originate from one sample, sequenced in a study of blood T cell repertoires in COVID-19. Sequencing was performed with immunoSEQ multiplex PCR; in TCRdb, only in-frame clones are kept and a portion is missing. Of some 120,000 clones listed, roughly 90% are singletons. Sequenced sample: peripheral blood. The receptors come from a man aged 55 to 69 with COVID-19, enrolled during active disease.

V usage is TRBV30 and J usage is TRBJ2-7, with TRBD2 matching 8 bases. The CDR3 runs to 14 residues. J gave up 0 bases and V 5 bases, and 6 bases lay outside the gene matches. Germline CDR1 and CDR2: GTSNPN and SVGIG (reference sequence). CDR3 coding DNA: TGTGCCTGGGCCGCGGGGGGAGGCTCCTACGAGCAGTACTTC. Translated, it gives CAWAAGGGSYEQYF.

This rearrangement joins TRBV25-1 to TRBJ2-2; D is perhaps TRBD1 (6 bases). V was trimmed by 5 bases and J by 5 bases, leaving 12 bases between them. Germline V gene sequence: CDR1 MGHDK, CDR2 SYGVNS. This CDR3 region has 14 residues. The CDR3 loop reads CASSLQGITGELFF. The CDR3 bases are TGTGCCAGCAGTCTACAGGGAATTACCGGGGAGCTGTTTTTT.

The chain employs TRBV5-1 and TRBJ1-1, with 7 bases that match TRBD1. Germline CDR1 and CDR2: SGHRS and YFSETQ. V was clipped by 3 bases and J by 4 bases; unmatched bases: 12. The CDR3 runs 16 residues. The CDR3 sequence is CASSWTTGDLSTEAFF. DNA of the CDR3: TGCGCCAGCAGCTGGACTACAGGGGACCTGAGCACTGAAGCTTTCTTT.

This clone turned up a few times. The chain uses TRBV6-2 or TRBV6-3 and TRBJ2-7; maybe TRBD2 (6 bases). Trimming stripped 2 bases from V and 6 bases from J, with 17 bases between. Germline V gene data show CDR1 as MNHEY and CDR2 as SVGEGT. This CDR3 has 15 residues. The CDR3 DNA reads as TGTGCCAGCAGTTACCTCCCGGAGGGCCTTAGCGAGCAGTACTTC. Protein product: CASSYLPEGLSEQYF.

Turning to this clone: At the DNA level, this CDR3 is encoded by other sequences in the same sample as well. CDR3 coding DNA: TGCGCCAGCAGCCTAACCTGGGCAGGCGCGTATGGCTACACCTTC. Protein product: CASSLTWAGAYGYTF. The V gene is TRBV4-3, the J gene TRBJ1-2; D gene ambiguous. V was pared by 4 bases and J by 5 bases, with 17 bases between. There are 15 residues in the CDR3. The germline gives CDR1 LGHNA, CDR2 YSLEER.

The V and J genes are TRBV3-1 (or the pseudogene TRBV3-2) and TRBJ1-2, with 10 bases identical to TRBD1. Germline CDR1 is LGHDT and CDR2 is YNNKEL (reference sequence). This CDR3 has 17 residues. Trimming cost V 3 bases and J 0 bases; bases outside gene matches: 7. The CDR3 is CASSHPGQGIPNYGYTF. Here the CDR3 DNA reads TGTGCCAGCAGCCACCCGGGACAGGGGATTCCTAACTATGGCTACACCTTC.

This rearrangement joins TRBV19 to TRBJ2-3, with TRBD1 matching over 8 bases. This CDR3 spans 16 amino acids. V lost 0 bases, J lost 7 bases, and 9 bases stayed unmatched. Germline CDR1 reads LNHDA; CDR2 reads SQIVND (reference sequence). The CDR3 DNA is TGTGCCAGTAGTATAGATCCCGGACAGGGCCGGTATACGCAGTATTTT. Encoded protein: CASSIDPGQGRYTQYF.

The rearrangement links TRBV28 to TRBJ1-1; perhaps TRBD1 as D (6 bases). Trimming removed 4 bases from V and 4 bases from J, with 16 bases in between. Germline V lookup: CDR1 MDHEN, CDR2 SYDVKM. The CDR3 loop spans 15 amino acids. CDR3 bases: TGTGCCAGCAGTTCTCCCCGGACAGAGGGCACTGAAGCTTTCTTT. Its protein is CASSSPRTEGTEAFF.

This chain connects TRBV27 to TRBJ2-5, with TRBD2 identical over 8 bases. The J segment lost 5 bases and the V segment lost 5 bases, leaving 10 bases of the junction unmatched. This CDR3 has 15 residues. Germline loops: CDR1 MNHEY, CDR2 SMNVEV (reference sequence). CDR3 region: CASSPTGRAYETQYF. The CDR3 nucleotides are TGTGCCAGCAGTCCAACCGGGAGGGCCTACGAGACCCAGTACTTC.

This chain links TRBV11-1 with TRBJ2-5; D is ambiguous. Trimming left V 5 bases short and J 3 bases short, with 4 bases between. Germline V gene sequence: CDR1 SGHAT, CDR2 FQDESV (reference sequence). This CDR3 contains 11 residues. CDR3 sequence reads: CASSTEETQYF. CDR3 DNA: TGTGCCAGCAGCACAGAAGAGACCCAGTACTTC.

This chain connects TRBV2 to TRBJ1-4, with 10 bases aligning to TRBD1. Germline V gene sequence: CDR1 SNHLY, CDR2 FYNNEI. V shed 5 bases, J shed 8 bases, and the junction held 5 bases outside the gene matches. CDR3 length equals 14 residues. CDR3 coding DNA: TGTGCCAGCAGTCGAGGGACAGGGGAAGAAAAACTGTTTTTT. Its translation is CASSRGTGEEKLFF.

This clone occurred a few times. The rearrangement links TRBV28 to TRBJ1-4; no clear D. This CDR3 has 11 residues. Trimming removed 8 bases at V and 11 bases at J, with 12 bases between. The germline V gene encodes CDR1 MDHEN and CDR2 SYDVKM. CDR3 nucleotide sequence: TGTGCCAGCGCCCGGGGTGAGAAACTGTTTTTT. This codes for CASARGEKLFF. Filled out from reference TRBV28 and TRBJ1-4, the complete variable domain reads DVKVTQSSRYLVKRTGEKVFLECVQDMDHENMFWYRQDPGLGLRLIYFSYDVKMKEKGDIPEGYSVSREKKERFSLILESASTNQTSMYLCASARGEKLFFGSGTQLSVL.